These 27 T cell receptor beta chains came from one sample sequenced in a study of metastatic and nonmetastatic thyroid tumors. No patient had received any treatment before thyroid surgery. MiXCR re-clonotyped the PCR reads for TCRdb. The table records tens of thousands of clones, roughly 13% of them present only once. Sequences were obtained from blood. The receptors here all came from a female donor with papillary thyroid cancer or a benign thyroid nodule (not recorded which). Some clones in this sample may be carry-over from other donors' samples.

This clone has at least ten counts. The CDR3 DNA follows: TGTGCCAGCAGTGACGACAGCACAGATACGCAGTATTTT. Its protein is CASSDDSTDTQYF. The chain recombines TRBV2 with TRBJ2-3; D call uncertain. This CDR3 region has 13 residues. V lost 3 bases, J lost 0 bases, and 4 bases lay in between. In germline, CDR1 is SNHLY, CDR2 FYNNEI.

The chain combines TRBV5-1 with TRBJ1-2; the match to TRBD1 covers 11 bases. Germline V CDR1 and CDR2: SGHRS, YFSETQ. The V segment lost 1 base and the J segment 5 bases; nucleotides outside the gene matches: 7. The CDR3 runs 16 residues. CDR3 residues: CASSLSWGQGVYGYTF. The CDR3 DNA is TGCGCCAGCAGCTTGTCCTGGGGACAGGGGGTTTATGGCTACACCTTC.

This clone has a count of ten or more. The chain combines TRBV19 with TRBJ2-1; no clear D. The CDR3 is 11 residues long. The germline V and J ends were trimmed by 6 bases and 9 bases, with 9 bases remaining between them. The germline gives CDR1 LNHDA, CDR2 SQIVND (reference sequence). The CDR3 DNA reads TGTGCCAGTAGGCTAAAGACTGAGCAGTTCTTC. Protein sequence: CASRLKTEQFF.

This clone was seen at least ten times. J is TRBJ2-1 and V is TRBV6-4; D may be TRBD2 (5 bases). The V end was cut by 6 bases, the J end by 8 bases, with 17 bases between. The CDR3 has 14 residues. Germline V gene lookup returns CDR1 MRHNA and CDR2 SNTAGT. The CDR3 coding sequence is TGTGCCAGCAGCGCGGACGGCGAGGGCCATGAGCAGTTCTTC. Its protein is CASSADGEGHEQFF.

By sample fraction, this clone is medium-sized. Distinct nucleotide sequences in the sample also encode this CDR3. This chain links TRBV28 with TRBJ1-5, with 8 bases lining up with TRBD1. Per the germline V gene, CDR1 is MDHEN and CDR2 is SYDVKM. This CDR3 is 16 amino acids long. V dropped 6 bases and J dropped 1; count of bases not matched to a gene: 8. The CDR3 coding sequence is TGTGCCAGCAGCGGAAGGGACAGGCTAAGCAATCAGCCCCAGCATTTT. It specifies CASSGRDRLSNQPQHF. Full variable domain (outside the CDR3, taken from reference TRBV28 and TRBJ1-5): DVKVTQSSRYLVKRTGEKVFLECVQDMDHENMFWYRQDPGLGLRLIYFSYDVKMKEKGDIPEGYSVSREKKERFSLILESASTNQTSMYLCASSGRDRLSNQPQHFGDGTRLSIL.

The table lists this clone with many counts. CDR3 sequence: CASSQNDRFDGYTF. The CDR3 DNA sequence: TGCGCCAGCAGCCAAAATGACAGATTCGATGGCTACACCTTC. This sequence joins TRBV4-1 and TRBJ1-2; possibly TRBD1 for D (5 bases). CDR1 and CDR2 (germline): MGHRA, YSYEKL. There are 14 residues in the CDR3. V dropped 2 bases and J dropped 6 bases, with 13 bases sitting between them.

This clone was recorded at least ten times. The rearrangement joins TRBV7-9 to TRBJ1-1; D perhaps matches TRBD1 (5 bases). The CDR3 sequence is 14 residues long. V was clipped by 5 bases and J by 2 bases, with 12 bases between them. The germline gives CDR1 SEHNR, CDR2 FQNEAQ (reference sequence). The CDR3 DNA is TGTGCCAGCAGCCGCGACAGAGCAAACACTGAAGCTTTCTTT. This translates into CASSRDRANTEAFF.

This clone came up many times. J is TRBJ2-2 and V is TRBV18; D gene ambiguous. This CDR3 spans 15 amino acids. Trimming stripped 2 bases from V and 1 base from J, with 8 bases between. From germline, CDR1 is KGHSH and CDR2 LQKENI. The CDR3 loop is CASSPFFMNTGELFF. The DNA for the CDR3 is TGTGCCAGCTCACCATTTTTCATGAACACCGGGGAGCTGTTTTTT.

In its sample, this clone was seen many times. CDR3 bases: TGTGCCAGCAGACCTAATAGCGGGAGGGCCTACAATGAGCAGTTCTTC. This translates into CASRPNSGRAYNEQFF. This chain links TRBV28 with TRBJ2-1; 11 bases line up with TRBD2. The V and J ends lost 6 bases and 2 bases, in that order; junction bases with no gene match: 6. The length of the CDR3 is 16 residues. Germline V gives CDR1 MDHEN, CDR2 SYDVKM.

This clone was seen many times. CDR3 nucleotides: TGCAGCGTTGAGGGCGGGAGGGTCCAAGAGACCCAGTACTTC. Translated: CSVEGGRVQETQYF. The chain links TRBV29-1 to TRBJ2-5; TRBD2 matches 9 bases. V shed 3 bases, J shed 1 base, and the junction held 3 bases outside the gene matches. The CDR3 covers 14 residues. CDR1 SQVTM and CDR2 ANQGSEA come from the germline V gene.

This clone appeared many times. V usage is TRBV20-1 and J usage is TRBJ2-1, with TRBD2 matching over 8 bases. Germline CDR1 and CDR2: DFQATT and SNEGSKA (reference sequence). Unmatched junction bases numbered 12, after V lost 6 bases and J lost 5 bases. CDR3 length equals 15 residues. In DNA form, the CDR3 reads TGCAGTGCCCCAGGTTGGGGGACTAGGCACAATGAGCAGTTCTTC. Protein product: CSAPGWGTRHNEQFF.

This clone occurred many times. The chain combines TRBV20-1 with TRBJ2-6; no clear D. V lost 7 bases, J lost 0 bases, and 7 bases lay in between. The CDR3 runs 13 residues. The V gene's germline CDR1 is DFQATT and CDR2 SNEGSKA (reference sequence). Here the CDR3 reads CSVQNSGANVLTF. In DNA form, the CDR3 reads TGCAGTGTTCAGAACTCTGGGGCCAACGTCCTGACTTTC.

CDR3 in amino acids: CAWSVGDSYNEQFF. The CDR3, as DNA: TGTGCCTGGAGTGTGGGGGACTCCTACAATGAGCAGTTCTTC. The rearrangement joins TRBV30 to TRBJ2-1; D is possibly TRBD1 or TRBD2 (5 bases each). Germline V gives CDR1 GTSNPN, CDR2 SVGIG (reference sequence). Trimming left V 0 bases short and J 0 bases short, with 6 bases between. This CDR3 spans 14 amino acids. The entire variable domain, with the rest obtained from reference TRBV30 and TRBJ2-1, is as follows: SQTIHQWPATLVQPVGSPLSLECTVEGTSNPNLYWYRQAAGRGLQLLFYSVGIGQISSEVPQNLSASRPQDRQFILSSKKLLLSDSGFYLCAWSVGDSYNEQFFGPGTRLTVL.

The chain recombines TRBV6-5 with TRBJ2-5; unclear D gene. The V gene lost 8 bases and the J gene lost 4 bases, with 11 bases spanning the gap. CDR1 is MNHEY, CDR2 SVGAGI, per germline. The CDR3 loop spans 12 amino acids. CDR3 protein: CASGDFAETQYF. The CDR3 DNA sequence: TGTGCCAGCGGAGACTTTGCAGAGACCCAGTACTTC.

Within the sample, this clone is medium-sized. The chain couples TRBV10-1 to TRBJ2-7; D perhaps matches TRBD2 (6 bases). The CDR3 contains 12 residues. Germline V gene lookup returns CDR1 WNHNN and CDR2 SYGVQD (reference sequence). Trimming cost V 4 bases and J 6 bases, with 10 bases left between them. The CDR3 sequence is CASSGYSGEQYF. The CDR3 DNA reads TGCGCCAGCAGTGGGTATAGCGGCGAGCAGTACTTC.

This clone was seen at least ten times. A much larger clone differs from this one at a single base, so this may be a read error. This sequence joins TRBV3-1 and TRBJ2-5; D gene uncertain. The CDR3 is 14 residues long. Looked up from germline, CDR1 is LGHDT and CDR2 is YNNKEL (reference sequence). In DNA form, the CDR3 reads TGTGCCGGCAGCCAAGTAGGTGGGATGGAGACCCAGTACTTC. This translates into CAGSQVGGMETQYF.

This clone is categorized as medium-sized. The rearrangement joins TRBV4-2 to TRBJ1-6, with TRBD1 identical over 9 bases. Germline V gene data show CDR1 as LGHNA and CDR2 as YNFKEQ. The CDR3 totals 15 residues. V lost 0 bases to trimming and J lost 7 bases; unmatched junction nucleotides: 1. CDR3 sequence reads: CASSQDDRGNSPLHF. The CDR3 region has the DNA TGTGCCAGCAGCCAAGACGACAGGGGGAATTCACCCCTCCACTTT.

This clone has at least ten counts. The chain joins TRBV6-2 or TRBV6-3 to TRBJ2-7, with D unresolved. The V end lost 5 bases, the J end lost 3 bases, and 8 bases lay between the germline ends. CDR1 is MNHEY, CDR2 SVGEGT, per germline. CDR3 size: 12 residues. CDR3 sequence: CASSNNRYEQYF. DNA for the CDR3: TGTGCCAGCAGTAACAATCGCTACGAGCAGTACTTC.

This clone has a count of ten or more. The chain combines TRBV27 with TRBJ1-1, with 8 bases identical to TRBD1. V lost 5 bases to trimming and J lost 10 bases; unmatched junction nucleotides: 18. This CDR3 has 16 residues. The germline V gene has CDR1 MNHEY and CDR2 SMNVEV (reference sequence). CDR3 amino acids: CASSPGTGPQWKRAFF. In DNA form, the CDR3 reads TGTGCCAGCAGTCCCGGGACAGGCCCTCAGTGGAAAAGAGCTTTCTTT.

This clone occurred many times. Just one base apart from a much larger clone, this may be a read error. Other DNA sequences from this sample encode an identical CDR3 as well. The rearrangement uses TRBV2 and TRBJ1-5; the D is unclear. Per the germline V gene, CDR1 is SNHLY and CDR2 is FYNNEI. Trimming removed 4 bases from V and 4 bases from J, with 8 bases in between. CDR3 length equals 13 residues. CDR3 nucleotide sequence: TGTGCCAGCAGTGTGCGGGGAAATCAGCCCCAGCATTTT. It specifies CASSVRGNQPQHF.

Ten or more counts support this clone. The chain employs TRBV19 and TRBJ2-3, with D uncertain. V lost 6 bases and J 4 bases, leaving 14 bases between the germline ends. The germline CDR1 and CDR2 sequences are LNHDA and SQIVND (reference sequence). The CDR3 has 14 amino acids. The CDR3 loop is CASRPGSGADTQYF. CDR3 in DNA: TGTGCCAGTAGACCTGGCTCCGGCGCAGATACGCAGTATTTT.

The sample holds many counts of this clone. The CDR3 sequence is CASSFTGLDNNEQFF. As DNA, the CDR3 is TGTGCCAGCAGTTTCACGGGACTAGATAACAATGAGCAGTTCTTC. The gene calls are TRBV27 and TRBJ2-1; 8 nucleotides align to TRBD2. V was clipped by 3 bases and J by 5 bases; unmatched bases: 6. Germline V gene sequence: CDR1 MNHEY, CDR2 SMNVEV (reference sequence). The CDR3 length is 15 residues.

V gene TRBV13 combines with J gene TRBJ2-1, with D unclear. V shed 7 bases and J shed 0 bases, with 10 bases lying between them. This CDR3 spans 14 amino acids. Germline V gene lookup returns CDR1 PRHDT and CDR2 FYEKMQ (reference sequence). CDR3 sequence reads: CASNPIGSYNEQFF. The DNA of the CDR3 is TGTGCCAGCAATCCGATAGGCTCCTACAATGAGCAGTTCTTC.

This clone has ten or more counts. The V and J genes are TRBV6-1 and TRBJ1-2; the D gene is possibly TRBD1 (5 bases). Germline V gives CDR1 MNHNS, CDR2 SASEGT. This CDR3 has 15 residues. The V end lost 5 bases, the J end lost 0 bases, and 13 bases lay between the germline ends. CDR3 bases: TGTGCCAGCAGTCACCCGGGGACCCCTAACTATGGCTACACCTTC. The encoded protein is CASSHPGTPNYGYTF.

This clone rates as medium-sized. The chain links TRBV12-3 or TRBV12-4 to TRBJ1-1; 7 nucleotides agree with TRBD1. This CDR3 has 12 amino acids. The junction had 9 bases not matched to a gene; V was cut back by 6 bases and J by 11 bases. The CDR3 region has the DNA TGTGCCAGCAGAAGGGACAGCACTGCGGCTTTCTTT. It encodes CASRRDSTAAFF.

The table lists this clone with many counts. This sequence joins TRBV12-3 or TRBV12-4 and TRBJ2-3; TRBD2 matches at 10 bases. The CDR3 is 18 amino acids. The V and J ends lost 5 bases and 2 bases, in that order; junction bases with no gene match: 13. The DNA for the CDR3 is TGTGCCAGCAGTGCATCTCCGCCGGGACTAGCGCCCACAGATACGCAGTATTTT. Translated: CASSASPPGLAPTDTQYF.

In this sample, this clone turned up many times. The chain joins TRBV3-1 to TRBJ1-1; D remains ambiguous. The CDR3 is 15 residues long. Germline V CDR1 and CDR2: LGHDT, YNNKEL (reference sequence). Trimming stripped 4 bases from V and 0 bases from J, with 12 bases between. The CDR3 reads CASSRAGPVNTEAFF. CDR3 nucleotide sequence: TGTGCCAGCAGCCGGGCCGGACCGGTGAACACTGAAGCTTTCTTT.